The clone carrying this T cell receptor (beta chain) was detected ten times or more. This record belongs to a study of shared clonotypes between healthy human individuals. PCR replicates from unsorted PBMC used about 300 ng DNA, and this amount was some 30,000 T cell genomes. Unsorted PBMC DNA was sequenced on ten immunoSEQ deep assay plates. Authors' data handling: ImmunoSEQ yielded junction-only sequences lacking quality scores, so filtering differed. The table came from immunoSEQ multiplex PCR; TCRdb's copy has only in-frame clones and leaves some out. Clone size and the V and J calls come from that table; the DNA yielded D and trimming. Found here are about 480,000 clones, about 75% of them singletons; the top ten hold around 12%. The V segment lost 0 bases and the J segment 2 bases; nucleotides outside the gene matches: 1. CDR1 and CDR2 from the germline V gene are SGHTA and FQGNSA. This CDR3 comprises 15 residues.

Sample: PBMCs. The V call is TRBV7-2, the J call TRBJ2-3; TRBD2 matches 8 bases. This TCR derives from a woman aged 40 to 50 in good health. Some clones in this sample may be carry-over from other donors' samples. The CDR3 region is CASSLAAGVTDTQYF. CDR3 bases: TGTGCCAGCAGCTTAGCAGCGGGAGTCACAGATACGCAGTATTTT.